The next 6 T cell receptor beta chains were all read from a single sample in a study of blood T cell repertoires in COVID-19. Clones were read by immunoSEQ multiplex PCR, and TCRdb kept only the in-frame ones, dropping some. In the table there are tens of thousands of clones, roughly 85% of which are singletons. Sequencing was performed on peripheral blood. Every receptor here comes from a human donor in a cohort sampled during active COVID-19. The donor label of this sample is uncertain.

The chain combines TRBV2 with TRBJ2-1; D unclear. Trimming left V 6 bases short and J 12 bases short, with 15 bases between. Germline CDR1 reads SNHLY; CDR2 reads FYNNEI. This CDR3 spans 12 amino acids. CDR3 protein: CASRAERRGQFF. CDR3 coding DNA: TGTGCCAGCAGAGCCGAAAGAAGAGGGCAGTTCTTC.

The V gene is TRBV5-3, the J gene TRBJ2-5; 7 bases map to TRBD1. TRBV5-3 carries the ORF label, with uncertain function. Germline trimming cut 3 bases from V and 2 bases from J; bases unmatched to any gene: 1. This CDR3 is built from 13 residues. CDR3 in DNA: TGTGCCAGAAGCTGGGACAGTCAAGAGACCCAGTACTTC. Its protein product is CARSWDSQETQYF.

V gene TRBV11-1 combines with J gene TRBJ2-5, with TRBD1 matching 7 bases. Germline-derived CDR1 and CDR2 are SGHAT and FQDESV (reference sequence). The CDR3 spans 15 residues. J gave up 0 bases and V 6 bases, and 7 bases lay outside the gene matches. This CDR3 reads CASSKGGAYQETQYF. DNA of the CDR3: TGTGCCAGCAGTAAAGGGGGCGCATACCAAGAGACCCAGTACTTC.

V is TRBV5-1 and J is TRBJ1-1, with TRBD1 matching 9 bases. CDR3 length: 14 residues. Germline V lookup: CDR1 SGHRS, CDR2 YFSETQ. Trimming cost V 2 bases and J 5 bases; bases outside gene matches: 4. CDR3 in DNA: TGCGCCAGCAGCTTTGACAGGGGGAGAACTGAAGCTTTCTTT. Residues: CASSFDRGRTEAFF.

The V and J genes are TRBV5-5 and TRBJ1-6, with D perhaps TRBD1 (5 bases). V dropped 4 bases and J dropped 7 bases, with 15 bases sitting between them. The CDR3 runs 15 residues. Germline V gene sequence: CDR1 SGHKS, CDR2 YYEKEE (reference sequence). In nucleotides, the CDR3 is TGTGCCAGCAGCAAGGACGGGAGGGGAAATTCACCCCTCCACTTT. It is translated as CASSKDGRGNSPLHF.

The chain employs TRBV6-5 and TRBJ2-7; 9 bases agree with TRBD1. Germline V lookup: CDR1 MNHEY, CDR2 SVGAGI. Trimming cost V 4 bases and J 10 bases; bases outside gene matches: 14. CDR3 size: 15 residues. The CDR3 nucleotides read TGTGCCAGCAGTTTCTACCCCGGGACAGGGAGTGAACAGTACTTC. It encodes CASSFYPGTGSEQYF.